A single T cell receptor (beta chain) is shown here with its context. Antigen unknown. 5' RACE that incorporated UMI labels was used to prepare the TRB cDNA libraries. Following a re-call of the 5' RACE reads, TCRdb has one entry per CDR3 protein and lacks DNA. In all, the sample yields roughly 50,000 distinct CDR3 sequences. This specimen comes from a study of CXCR3-negative and CXCR3-positive naive CD8 T cells. Overall study findings and caveats: Greater hydrophobicity was found in TRB CDR3s of CXCR3-positive naive cells than of CXCR3-negative naive cells. Naive subsets displayed similar surface CD5, and TCR strength was inferred from TRB CDR3 properties.

The CDR3 is made up of 16 amino acids. Looked up from germline, CDR1 is LGHNA and CDR2 is YSLEER. This chain joins TRBV4-3 and TRBJ1-1. Input material: naive CXCR3+ CD8+ T cells from blood. Subset in this sample: CD45RO-CCR7+CD27+CD95- naive CD8+ T cells expressing CXCR3 (TNR3+). This TCR was recovered from a human donor in good health. Some clones in this sample may be carry-over from other donors' samples. CDR3 loop: CASSQERWEMNTEAFF.